This T cell receptor (beta chain) originates from a study of graft-versus-host responses after intestinal transplantation. The CDR3 covers 14 residues. Germline loops: CDR1 MNHEY, CDR2 SMNVEV (reference sequence). Trimming removed 3 bases at V and 4 bases at J, with 7 bases between. Measured with immunoSEQ multiplex PCR; TCRdb has only the in-frame clones, and not every one. The sample has roughly 100,000 clones, roughly 93% seen once. Notes on this clone: The antigen remains undetermined.

Overall study results and limits: GvH clones occurred in recipient marrow; some first appeared in ileum or blood.

The sequences come from unstimulated CD8+ T cells sorted from spleen or lymph node cells, collected before intestinal transplant. The sequence was obtained from a human donor who received an intestinal transplant. The chain uses TRBV27 and TRBJ1-6; D is unclear. The CDR3 nucleotides read TGTGCCAGCAGTTTGGACGGGTATAATTCACCCCTCCACTTT. This encodes CASSLDGYNSPLHF.